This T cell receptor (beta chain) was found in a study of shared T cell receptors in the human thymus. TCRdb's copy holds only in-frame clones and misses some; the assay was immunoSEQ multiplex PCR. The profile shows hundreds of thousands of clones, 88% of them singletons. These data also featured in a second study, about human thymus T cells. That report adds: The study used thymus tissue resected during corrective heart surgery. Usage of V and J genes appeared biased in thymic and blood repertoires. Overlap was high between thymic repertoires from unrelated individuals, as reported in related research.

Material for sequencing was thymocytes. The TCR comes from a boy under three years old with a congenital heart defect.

This CDR3 reads CASSEGPSGRATDTQYF. CDR3 DNA: TGTGCCAGCAGTGAAGGGCCTAGCGGGAGGGCCACAGATACGCAGTATTTT. The rearrangement links TRBV6-1 to TRBJ2-3; TRBD2 agrees at 12 bases. In germline, CDR1 is MNHNS, CDR2 SASEGT. The CDR3 totals 17 residues. The ends lost 1 base at V and 2 bases at J; junction bases unmatched: 4.